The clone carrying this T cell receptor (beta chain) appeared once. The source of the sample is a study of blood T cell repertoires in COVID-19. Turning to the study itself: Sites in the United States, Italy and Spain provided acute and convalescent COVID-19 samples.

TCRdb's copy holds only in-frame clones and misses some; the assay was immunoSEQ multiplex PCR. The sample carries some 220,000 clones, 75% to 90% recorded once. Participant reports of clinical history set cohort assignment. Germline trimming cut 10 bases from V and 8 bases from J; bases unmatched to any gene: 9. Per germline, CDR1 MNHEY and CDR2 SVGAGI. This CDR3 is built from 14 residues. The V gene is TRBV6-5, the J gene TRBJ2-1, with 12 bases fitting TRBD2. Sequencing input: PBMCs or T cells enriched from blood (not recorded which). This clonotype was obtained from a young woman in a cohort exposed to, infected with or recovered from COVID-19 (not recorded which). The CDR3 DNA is TGTGCCACCAGACTAGCGGGAGTGGGGGATGAGCAGTTCTTC. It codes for CATRLAGVGDEQFF.